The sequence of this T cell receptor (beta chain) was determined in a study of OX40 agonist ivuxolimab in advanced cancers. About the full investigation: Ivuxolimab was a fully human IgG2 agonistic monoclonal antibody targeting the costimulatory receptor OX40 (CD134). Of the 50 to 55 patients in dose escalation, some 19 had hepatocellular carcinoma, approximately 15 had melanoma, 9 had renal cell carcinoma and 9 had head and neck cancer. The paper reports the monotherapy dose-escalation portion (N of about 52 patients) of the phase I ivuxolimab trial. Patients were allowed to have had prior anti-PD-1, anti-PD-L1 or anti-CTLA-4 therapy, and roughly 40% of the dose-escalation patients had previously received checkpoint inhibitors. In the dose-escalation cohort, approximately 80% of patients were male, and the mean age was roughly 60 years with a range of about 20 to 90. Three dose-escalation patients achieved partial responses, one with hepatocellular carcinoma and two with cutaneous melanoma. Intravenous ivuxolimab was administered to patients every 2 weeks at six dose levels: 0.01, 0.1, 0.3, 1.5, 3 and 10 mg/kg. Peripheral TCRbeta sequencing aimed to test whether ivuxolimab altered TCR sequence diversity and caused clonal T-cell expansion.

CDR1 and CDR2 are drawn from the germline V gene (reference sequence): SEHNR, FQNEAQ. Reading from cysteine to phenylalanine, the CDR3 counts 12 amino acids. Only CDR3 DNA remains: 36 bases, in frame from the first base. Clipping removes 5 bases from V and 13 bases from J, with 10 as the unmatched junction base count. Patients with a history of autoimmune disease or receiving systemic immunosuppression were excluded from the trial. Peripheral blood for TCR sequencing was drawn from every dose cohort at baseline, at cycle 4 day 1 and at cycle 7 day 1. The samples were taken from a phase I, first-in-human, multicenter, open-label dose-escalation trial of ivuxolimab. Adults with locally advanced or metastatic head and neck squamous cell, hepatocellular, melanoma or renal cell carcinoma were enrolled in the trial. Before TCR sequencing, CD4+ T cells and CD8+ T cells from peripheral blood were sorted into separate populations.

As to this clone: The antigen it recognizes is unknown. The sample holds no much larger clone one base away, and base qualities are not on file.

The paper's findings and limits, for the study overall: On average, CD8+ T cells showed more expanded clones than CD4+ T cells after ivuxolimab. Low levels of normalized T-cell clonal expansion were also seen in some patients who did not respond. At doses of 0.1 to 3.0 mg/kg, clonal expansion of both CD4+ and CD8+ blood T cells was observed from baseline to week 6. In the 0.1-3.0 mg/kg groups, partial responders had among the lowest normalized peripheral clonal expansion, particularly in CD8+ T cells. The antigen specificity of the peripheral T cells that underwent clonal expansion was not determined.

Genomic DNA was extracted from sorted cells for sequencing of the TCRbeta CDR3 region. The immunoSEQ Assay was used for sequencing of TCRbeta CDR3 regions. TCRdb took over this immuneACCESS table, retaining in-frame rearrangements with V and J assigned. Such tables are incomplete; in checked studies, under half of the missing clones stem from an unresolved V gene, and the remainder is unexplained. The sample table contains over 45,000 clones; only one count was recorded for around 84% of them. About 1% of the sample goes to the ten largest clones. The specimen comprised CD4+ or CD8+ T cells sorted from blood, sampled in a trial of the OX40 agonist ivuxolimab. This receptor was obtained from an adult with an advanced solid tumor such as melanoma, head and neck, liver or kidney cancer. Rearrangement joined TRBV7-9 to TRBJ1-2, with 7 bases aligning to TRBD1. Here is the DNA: TGTGCCAGCAGCCCCGGGACAGCCCGTCGCACCTTC. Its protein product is CASSPGTARRTF.